This entry lists 10 T cell receptor beta chains sequenced from one sample in a study of blood T cell repertoires in COVID-19. Profiling relied on immunoSEQ multiplex PCR, and the TCRdb table lists in-frame clones only, not all of them. The sample has about 120,000 clones, approximately 87% seen once. Sequencing used peripheral blood. The receptors stem from a man aged 30 to 39 with acute or convalescent COVID-19.

The count of this clone is one. This chain links TRBV12-5 with TRBJ1-3; D unclear. Germline CDR1 LGHNT, CDR2 FRNRAP. Trimming shortened V by 4 bases and J by 1 base, and 5 bases separated the two germline ends. The CDR3 spans 13 residues. In DNA form, the CDR3 reads TGTGCTAGTGGTTACCTATCTGGAAACACCATATATTTT. This sequence encodes CASGYLSGNTIYF.

V usage is TRBV6-5 and J usage is TRBJ2-3; 8 bases agree with TRBD2. Germline CDR1 is MNHEY and CDR2 is SVGAGI. V dropped 0 bases and J dropped 0; count of bases not matched to a gene: 2. This CDR3 has 16 residues. CDR3 in DNA: TGTGCCAGCAGTTACTCACTAGCGGCTAGCACAGATACGCAGTATTTT. Translation: CASSYSLAASTDTQYF.

The rearrangement uses TRBV5-4 and TRBJ1-2; 9 nucleotides line up with TRBD1. There are 14 residues in the CDR3. The V segment lost 5 bases and the J segment 6 bases; nucleotides outside the gene matches: 8. The germline V gene encodes CDR1 SGHNT and CDR2 YYREEE (reference sequence). The CDR3, as DNA: TGTGCCAGCAGGGGACAGGGTCTCCGGAATGGCTACACCTTC. Translating it yields CASRGQGLRNGYTF.

This clone was found once. This chain connects TRBV2 to TRBJ2-7; possibly TRBD2 for D (6 bases). The CDR3 consists of 15 residues. Germline CDR1 reads SNHLY; CDR2 reads FYNNEI. V gave up 3 bases and J gave up 3 bases, with 15 bases separating them. The CDR3 region is CASSEGGTKFYEQYF. The CDR3 bases are TGTGCCAGCAGTGAGGGGGGAACGAAATTCTACGAGCAGTACTTC.

The chain uses TRBV6-2 or TRBV6-3 and TRBJ2-2; 9 bases fit TRBD1. The germline V gene has CDR1 MNHEY and CDR2 SVGEGT. This CDR3 is built from 15 residues. V lost 6 bases to trimming and J lost 3 bases; unmatched junction nucleotides: 5. In nucleotides, the CDR3 is TGTGCCAGCAGCCTACAGGGGGCGGACACCGGGGAGCTGTTTTTT. Amino acids: CASSLQGADTGELFF.

The V gene is TRBV2, the J gene TRBJ1-6, with D unclear. V was trimmed by 6 bases and J by 10 bases, leaving 16 bases between them. Germline assignment: CDR1 SNHLY and CDR2 FYNNEI. This CDR3 spans 14 amino acids. In DNA form, the CDR3 reads TGTGCCAGCAGGCCTCGGGGAGGGCCCTCACCCCTCCACTTT. This encodes CASRPRGGPSPLHF.

The V call is TRBV11-3, the J call TRBJ2-1, with TRBD1 matching over 9 bases. Germline values: CDR1 SGHNT, CDR2 YENEEA. The CDR3 extends over 16 amino acids. Trimming took 4 bases from V and 9 from J; bases not matched to a gene: 13. The CDR3 nucleotides are TGTGCCAGCAGCTCTACCCGGGACAGGGTAGGAGCTGAGCAGTTCTTC. It translates to CASSSTRDRVGAEQFF.

In this sample, this clone turned up once. The chain has TRBV27 and TRBJ2-1, with a tentative D call TRBD2 (6 bases). The V gene's germline CDR1 is MNHEY and CDR2 SMNVEV (reference sequence). Trimming removed 7 bases at V and 0 bases at J, with 19 bases between. The CDR3 is 17 amino acids. DNA of the CDR3: TGTGCCAGCAAATTCCCCGCGGGGACTGGCTCCTACAATGAGCAGTTCTTC. Protein sequence: CASKFPAGTGSYNEQFF.

This chain connects TRBV5-1 to TRBJ2-3; 8 bases map to TRBD1. Germline V gives CDR1 SGHRS, CDR2 YFSETQ. Trimming cost V 2 bases and J 3 bases; bases outside gene matches: 5. The CDR3 is 15 amino acids. CDR3 protein: CASSLNRGRTDTQYF. The CDR3 DNA reads TGCGCCAGCAGCTTAAACAGGGGGAGGACAGATACGCAGTATTTT.

V is TRBV5-1 and J is TRBJ2-2; 16 bases fit TRBD2. Trimming removed 4 bases from V and 5 bases from J; junction bases left unmatched: 8. Looked up from germline, CDR1 is SGHRS and CDR2 is YFSETQ. The CDR3 runs to 18 residues. CDR3 nucleotides: TGCGCCAGCAGCATGGGACTAGCGGGAGGGCCCAGGACCGGGGAGCTGTTTTTT. This sequence encodes CASSMGLAGGPRTGELFF. Supplemented by reference TRBV5-1 and TRBJ2-2, the full variable domain reads KAGVTQTPRYLIKTRGQQVTLSCSPISGHRSVSWYQQTPGQGLQFLFEYFSETQRNKGNFPGRFSGRQFSNSRSEMNVSTLELGDSALYLCASSMGLAGGPRTGELFFGEGSRLTVL.